The 8 T cell receptor beta chains presented below share a single source sample, sequenced in a study of CD8 T cells in ankylosing spondylitis (dated by TCRdb to 2015 to 2018). Libraries were made using 5' RACE. The data were produced on an Illumina HiSeq 2500. Using fastp at Q25 and MiXCR, TCRdb reprocessed the public reads and kept productive beta chains. Rows matching on CDR3 protein sequence are summarized as one entry with the most common DNA and genes. The sample table holds about 170,000 distinct CDR3 sequences, of which about a sixth were seen once. The biggest ten clones account for roughly 7.7% of the sample. Sequencing used blood, either unsorted or a sorted T cell fraction (not recorded which). The receptors here all came from a male donor with ankylosing spondylitis or in good health (not recorded which).

This clonotype has a count of ten or more. The chain links TRBV7-8 to TRBJ1-1, with D unresolved. Germline CDR1 reads SGHVS; CDR2 reads FQNEAQ. The CDR3 consists of 13 residues. Trimming shortened V by 5 bases and J by 4 bases, and 11 bases separated the two germline ends. The CDR3 here is CASSGTLGTEAFF. CDR3 DNA: TGTGCCAGCAGCGGTACCCTGGGCACTGAAGCTTTCTTT.

This clonotype was counted at least ten times. The V call is TRBV20-1, the J call TRBJ1-4, with D unresolved. Per germline, CDR1 DFQATT and CDR2 SNEGSKA (reference sequence). This CDR3 has 13 amino acids. The ends were cut back, 2 bases at V and 0 bases at J, with 4 bases in the middle. This chain's CDR3 is CSARQATNEKLFF. The CDR3 nucleotides read TGCAGTGCTAGACAGGCAACTAATGAAAAACTGTTTTTT.

This clonotype was recorded many times. V and J are TRBV20-1 and TRBJ2-1; 10 nucleotides align to TRBD2. CDR3 length: 14 amino acids. Trimming took 3 bases from V and 5 from J; bases not matched to a gene: 4. Germline V gene data show CDR1 as DFQATT and CDR2 as SNEGSKA (reference sequence). CDR3 sequence (DNA): TGCAGTGCTAGGGCTAGCGGGAGCCACAATGAGCAGTTCTTC. It is translated as CSARASGSHNEQFF.

This clonotype was counted ten times or more. The rearrangement uses TRBV2 and TRBJ2-3; D is possibly TRBD1 (5 bases). V was trimmed by 7 bases and J by 0 bases, leaving 14 bases between them. The CDR3 is 15 residues long. Germline V gene sequence: CDR1 SNHLY, CDR2 FYNNEI. DNA of the CDR3: TGTGCCAGCAAATTTGGGGCAGGAAGCACAGATACGCAGTATTTT. This encodes CASKFGAGSTDTQYF.

This clonotype was detected only a few times. The V and J genes are TRBV7-8 and TRBJ2-7; D unclear. The CDR3 length is 15 residues. The germline V gene encodes CDR1 SGHVS and CDR2 FQNEAQ. The V gene lost 2 bases and the J gene lost 2 bases, with 13 bases spanning the gap. DNA for the CDR3: TGTGCCAGCAGCTTATCCCACCCGGCCCCCTACGAGCAGTACTTC. It yields the protein CASSLSHPAPYEQYF. Using reference TRBV7-8 and TRBJ2-7 for the parts outside the CDR3, the full variable domain is GAGVSQSPRYKVAKRGQDVALRCDPISGHVSLFWYQQALGQGPEFLTYFQNEAQLDKSGLPSDRFFAERPEGSVSTLKIQRTQQEDSAVYLCASSLSHPAPYEQYFGPGTRLTVT.

This clonotype appeared many times. The rearrangement uses TRBV3-1 and TRBJ2-1, with a possible D match to TRBD2 (6 bases). Germline V gene sequence: CDR1 LGHDT, CDR2 YNNKEL (reference sequence). The CDR3 is 13 residues long. Trimming shortened V by 3 bases and J by 6 bases, and 9 bases separated the two germline ends. CDR3 sequence (DNA): TGTGCCAGCAGCCAGGCGGGGATCAATGAGCAGTTCTTC. This translates into CASSQAGINEQFF.

This clonotype was counted at least ten times. The chain combines TRBV10-2 with TRBJ2-7; possible D gene TRBD1, 6 bases. Trimming pared 6 bases from V and 6 bases from J, leaving 12 bases between. Germline V gene data show CDR1 as WSHSY and CDR2 as SAAADI. The CDR3 runs 12 residues. As DNA, the CDR3 is TGCGCCAGCAGGGATCAGGGGATCGAGCAGTACTTC. Its protein is CASRDQGIEQYF.

The sample holds many counts of this clonotype. The chain carries TRBV20-1 and TRBJ2-2, with 7 bases identical to TRBD1. J gave up 5 bases and V 5 bases, and 20 bases lay outside the gene matches. Germline CDR1 and CDR2: DFQATT and SNEGSKA (reference sequence). The CDR3 is made up of 18 amino acids. CDR3: CSARPGQITPSGTGELFF. The CDR3, as DNA: TGCAGTGCTCGCCCGGGACAGATTACCCCTTCGGGGACCGGGGAGCTGTTTTTT.